Below are 18 T cell receptor beta chains sequenced from a single sample in a study of cytomegalovirus exposure and HLA in healthy donors. Amplification used 60 Vbeta primers and 13 Jbeta primers. The assay was immunoSEQ multiplex PCR, and TCRdb's table has in-frame clones only and misses some. The data show about 240,000 clones, about 86% seen once. Sequencing input: PBMCs. Receptors were obtained from a woman aged 55-70 years in good health and CMV-seropositive.

This clone was counted between two and nine times. J is TRBJ2-3 and V is TRBV9; possibly TRBD2 for D (6 bases). V lost 4 bases and J lost 2, with 14 bases in between. The CDR3 sequence is 15 residues long. The V gene's germline CDR1 is SGDLS and CDR2 YYNGEE. The CDR3 DNA follows: TGTGCCAGCAGCTTTGCCGCGGGGCACACAGATACGCAGTATTTT. Amino acid sequence: CASSFAAGHTDTQYF.

The genes are TRBV5-6 and TRBJ2-2, with D possibly being TRBD1 (6 bases). The CDR3 is 16 amino acids. Germline CDR1 SGHDT, CDR2 YYEEEE. V was shortened by 4 bases and J by 1 base, with 14 bases between the two germline ends. CDR3 in DNA: TGTGCCAGCAGCAGCCTCTCACAGGGGAACACCGGGGAGCTGTTTTTT. Translating it yields CASSSLSQGNTGELFF.

CDR3 sequence (DNA): TGTGCCAGCAGCGTACTGGACAGCCGAGAAAGCTCTGGAAACACCATATATTTT. Translated: CASSVLDSRESSGNTIYF. V gene TRBV9 combines with J gene TRBJ1-3; D is perhaps TRBD1 (6 bases). V lost 1 base to trimming and J lost 0 bases, with 17 bases between them. Germline V gene lookup returns CDR1 SGDLS and CDR2 YYNGEE. The CDR3 is 18 residues long.

DNA of the CDR3: TGCGCCAGCAGCCTCCTTCCGGAGTCTTCCACCGGGGAGCTGTTTTTT. Translating gives CASSLLPESSTGELFF. This chain joins TRBV5-1 and TRBJ2-2; D gene unclear. V was clipped by 4 bases and J by 4 bases, with 17 bases between them. The CDR3 is 16 residues long. In germline, CDR1 is SGHRS, CDR2 YFSETQ.

CDR3 sequence (DNA): TGTGCCAGCAGCCCCGGGGGAACTAGCACAGATACGCAGTATTTT. As protein: CASSPGGTSTDTQYF. The chain recombines TRBV11-3 with TRBJ2-3; TRBD2 might be the D (6 bases). Trimming took off 5 bases at V and 0 bases at J, with 12 bases between the two ends. Germline CDR1 is SGHNT and CDR2 is YENEEA. The CDR3 extends over 15 amino acids.

The chain links TRBV2 to TRBJ2-3; TRBD2 aligns across 10 bases. V lost 7 bases and J lost 2; bases outside the gene matches: 15. The CDR3 extends over 18 amino acids. Germline-derived CDR1 and CDR2 are SNHLY and FYNNEI. This CDR3 reads CASKAGGGLAGVTDTQYF. The CDR3 region has the DNA TGTGCCAGCAAGGCAGGGGGTGGCCTAGCGGGGGTCACAGATACGCAGTATTTT.

This clone was counted once. The chain employs TRBV18 and TRBJ1-2; no clear D. V was cut by 2 bases and J by 1 base, with 8 bases left in between. The CDR3 spans 14 residues. Germline lookup yields CDR1 KGHSH and CDR2 LQKENI. CDR3 sequence (DNA): TGTGCCAGCTCACCAGGGCTCAATAACTATGGCTACACCTTC. Amino acids: CASSPGLNNYGYTF.

This clone was detected once. V is TRBV5-4 and J is TRBJ1-3; 7 nucleotides align to TRBD1. CDR1 and CDR2 (germline): SGHNT, YYREEE (reference sequence). V lost 4 bases, J lost 1 base, and 2 bases stayed unmatched. This CDR3 has 14 residues. DNA for the CDR3: TGTGCCAGCAGCGGGGGACAGTCTGGAAACACCATATATTTT. Translating it yields CASSGGQSGNTIYF.

The chain has TRBV5-1 and TRBJ2-7; possible D gene TRBD1, 5 bases. The germline CDR1 and CDR2 sequences are SGHRS and YFSETQ. The V gene lost 4 bases and the J gene lost 7 bases, with 21 bases spanning the gap. This CDR3 has 15 amino acids. CDR3 residues: CASSRHDSSPREQYF. In DNA, the CDR3 is TGCGCCAGCAGCCGTCACGACAGCTCCCCGAGGGAGCAGTACTTC.

The rearrangement uses TRBV10-3 and TRBJ2-2, with a possible D match to TRBD1 (6 bases). Germline CDR1 is ENHRY and CDR2 is SYGVKD. The CDR3 length is 14 residues. The ends were cut back, 3 bases at V and 6 bases at J, with 11 bases in the middle. The CDR3 region is CAISEGRGPGELFF. CDR3 bases: TGTGCCATCAGTGAAGGCAGGGGTCCCGGGGAGCTGTTTTTT.

The rearrangement joins TRBV5-1 to TRBJ2-1; 11 nucleotides match TRBD2. CDR1 is SGHRS and CDR2 is YFSETQ in the germline V gene. J lost 6 bases, V lost 0 bases, and 8 bases had no gene match. This CDR3 is 17 amino acids long. The CDR3 is CASSLAGTSGVGNEQFF. The CDR3 DNA reads as TGCGCCAGCAGCTTGGCCGGGACTAGCGGTGTGGGCAATGAGCAGTTCTTC.

The chain combines TRBV12-5 with TRBJ1-6, with 7 bases lining up with TRBD1. The V segment lost 4 bases and the J segment 11 bases; nucleotides outside the gene matches: 8. This CDR3 spans 14 amino acids. In germline, CDR1 is LGHNT, CDR2 FRNRAP. This chain's CDR3 is CASGSDRVGTPLHF. The CDR3 coding sequence is TGTGCTAGTGGTTCCGACAGGGTAGGGACACCCCTCCACTTT.

In its sample, this clone was seen once. The chain couples TRBV6-5 to TRBJ2-3, with 8 bases that match TRBD2. This CDR3 region has 15 residues. Germline CDR1 is MNHEY and CDR2 is SVGAGI. V trimming: 6 bases; J trimming: 2 bases; junction bases outside the gene matches: 7. The CDR3 sequence: CASSRSGRDTDTQYF. The CDR3 DNA reads TGTGCCAGCAGCCGAAGCGGGAGAGACACAGATACGCAGTATTTT.

This clone has just a few counts. In DNA form, the CDR3 reads TGCGCCAGCAGCCAAGATTTTTATACGACAGGGGGCAGGGGCACAGATACGCAGTATTTT. Translation: CASSQDFYTTGGRGTDTQYF. The chain joins TRBV4-1 to TRBJ2-3; 10 bases match TRBD1. From germline, CDR1 is MGHRA and CDR2 YSYEKL. The CDR3 is 20 residues long. Trimming cost V 0 bases and J 1 base; bases outside gene matches: 13.

This clone has only one observation. The chain combines TRBV5-1 with TRBJ2-5; the D gene is possibly TRBD1 (5 bases). The CDR3 runs to 15 residues. Germline loops: CDR1 SGHRS, CDR2 YFSETQ. The V gene lost 0 bases and the J gene lost 1 base, with 10 bases spanning the gap. CDR3 protein: CASSLAGRGQETQYF. The CDR3 DNA is TGCGCCAGCAGCTTGGCCGGAAGGGGCCAAGAGACCCAGTACTTC.

The chain couples TRBV7-2 to TRBJ2-1, with D perhaps TRBD2 (5 bases). CDR1 SGHTA and CDR2 FQGNSA come from the germline V gene. Trimming cost V 5 bases and J 7 bases, with 12 bases left between them. This CDR3 is built from 13 residues. CDR3 sequence: CASSPTRVNEQFF. CDR3 sequence (DNA): TGTGCCAGCAGCCCCACTAGGGTTAATGAGCAGTTCTTC. The full variable domain, with the rest looked up from reference TRBV7-2 and TRBJ2-1, is GAGVSQSPSNKVTEKGKDVELRCDPISGHTALYWYRQSLGQGLEFLIYFQGNSAPDKSGLPSDRFSAERTGGSVSTLTIQRTQQEDSAVYLCASSPTRVNEQFFGPGTRLTVL.

The V and J genes are TRBV11-3 and TRBJ2-7, with D possibly being TRBD1 (6 bases). The length of the CDR3 is 15 residues. Trimming took 3 bases from V and 0 from J, leaving 12 bases between them. Germline V gives CDR1 SGHNT, CDR2 YENEEA. The chain's CDR3 is CASSFDGRGSYEQYF. The CDR3 DNA reads as TGTGCCAGCAGCTTTGACGGCAGGGGCTCCTACGAGCAGTACTTC.

Comments on this clone: This sample includes further DNA sequences coding for the same CDR3. The J gene is TRBJ2-7, the V gene TRBV7-9; D remains unclear. V was shortened by 6 bases and J by 5 bases, with 17 bases between the two germline ends. The length of the CDR3 is 14 residues. In germline, CDR1 is SEHNR, CDR2 FQNEAQ (reference sequence). CDR3 DNA: TGTGCCAGCAGATACCAAAGTGGCGCGGACGAGCAGTACTTC. This codes for CASRYQSGADEQYF.